The present TCR beta chain was sequenced within a study of blood T cell repertoires in COVID-19. Study overall: T cells, B-cell-depleted T cells, or PBMCs provided the cDNA or gDNA that served as material.

How the authors handled the data: Cell counts per sample came from amplifying reference gene primers. TCRdb's copy holds only in-frame clones and misses some; the assay was immunoSEQ multiplex PCR. V and J calls and clone size are as listed in that table; D and trimming were resolved from the DNA. This sample yields about 480,000 clones, of which approximately 90% are seen a single time; about 4.3% belongs to the top ten. The trim removed 5 bases at V and 0 bases at J, leaving 7 bases unmatched. Looked up from germline, CDR1 is MDHEN and CDR2 is SYDVKM. This CDR3 has 16 residues. The sequence was collected from a woman aged 30 to 39 with acute or convalescent COVID-19. This chain joins TRBV28 and TRBJ2-1; 7 nucleotides align to TRBD2. Sequencing was carried out using peripheral blood. DNA of the CDR3: TGTGCCAGCAGTCGACTAGCTCGTCCCTCCTACAATGAGCAGTTCTTC. Protein sequence: CASSRLARPSYNEQFF.